This entry lists 6 T cell receptor beta chains sequenced from one sample in a study of blood T cells in healthy people across ages. The second PCR ran roughly 7 to 12 cycles with a sample-barcoded 5' primer and J-beta primers. TCRdb reprocessed the 5' RACE reads via MiXCR and lists one record per CDR3 protein. The profile covers 1,100,000 or so distinct CDR3 sequences, with under 45% appearing a single time and approximately 17% taken by the ten largest. The sample consisted of blood. Receptors were obtained from a woman in her sixties or seventies in good health.

The rearrangement joins TRBV7-6 to TRBJ2-7; D not certain. Trimming cost V 5 bases and J 2 bases, with 13 bases left between them. The CDR3 is made up of 14 amino acids. Germline V lookup: CDR1 SGHVS, CDR2 FNYEAQ. The CDR3 protein is CASSAGAEAYEQYF. For the CDR3, the DNA is TGTGCCAGCAGCGCCGGAGCAGAAGCCTACGAGCAGTACTTC.

V and J are TRBV5-5 and TRBJ1-2; a possible D gene is TRBD1 (5 bases). This CDR3 contains 14 residues. With 2 bases removed from V and 3 bases from J, the gap between germline ends came to 11 bases. CDR1 and CDR2 (germline): SGHKS, YYEKEE (reference sequence). The CDR3 reads CASSLIGADYGYTF. CDR3 coding DNA: TGTGCCAGCAGCTTAATAGGGGCGGACTATGGCTACACCTTC.

This clonotype showed up just a few times. The CDR3 region is CASSLVGSQDTQYF. The DNA for the CDR3 is TGTGCCAGCAGCCTTGTAGGGTCACAAGATACGCAGTATTTT. This chain links TRBV25-1 with TRBJ2-3; no firm D call. CDR3 length: 14 residues. Germline V CDR1 and CDR2: MGHDK, SYGVNS. The V end was cut by 6 bases, the J end by 5 bases, with 15 bases between.

The V gene is TRBV20-1, the J gene TRBJ2-7; 12 bases map to TRBD2. Germline V gene lookup returns CDR1 DFQATT and CDR2 SNEGSKA (reference sequence). V gave up 3 bases and J gave up 3 bases; unmatched junction bases: 6. CDR3 size: 15 residues. In DNA, the CDR3 is TGCAGTGCTAGGGACACTAGCGGGAGGATCTACGAGCAGTACTTC. Protein: CSARDTSGRIYEQYF.

V and J are TRBV9 and TRBJ1-4; TRBD1 matches at 9 bases. Germline V gene data show CDR1 as SGDLS and CDR2 as YYNGEE. V shed 0 bases, J shed 6 bases, and the junction held 6 bases outside the gene matches. The CDR3 is made up of 16 amino acids. This CDR3 reads CASSVGSRDRDEKLFF. For the CDR3, the DNA is TGTGCCAGCAGCGTAGGTTCCAGGGACAGGGATGAAAAACTGTTTTTT.

The V gene is TRBV7-8, the J gene TRBJ2-2; D remains ambiguous. Germline CDR1 reads SGHVS; CDR2 reads FQNEAQ. The CDR3 contains 14 residues. V was trimmed by 5 bases and J by 5 bases, leaving 12 bases between them. The CDR3 DNA sequence: TGTGCCAGCAGCGGTGGGGTGGTGACCGGGGAGCTGTTTTTT. Its protein product is CASSGGVVTGELFF.